The next 16 T cell receptor beta chains were all read from a single sample in a study of T cell responses to AZD1222 COVID-19 vaccine. Assay: immunoSEQ multiplex PCR; the TCRdb copy retains only in-frame clones and omits some. The sample records roughly 140,000 clones, approximately 89% being singletons. The starting material was peripheral blood, obtained on day 0 of AZD1222 vaccination. Every receptor here comes from an adult in good health.

This clone was seen more than once but under ten times. This rearrangement joins TRBV7-9 to TRBJ1-2, with D perhaps matching TRBD1 (6 bases). CDR1 and CDR2 from the germline V gene are SEHNR and FQNEAQ (reference sequence). The CDR3 runs 13 residues. The germline V and J ends were trimmed by 7 bases and 1 base, with 10 bases remaining between them. In DNA form, the CDR3 reads TGTGCCAGCACCTCACAGGGTAACTATGGCTACACCTTC. As protein: CASTSQGNYGYTF.

This chain connects TRBV5-1 to TRBJ2-5; 8 bases match TRBD2. J gave up 5 bases and V 0 bases, and 3 bases lay outside the gene matches. CDR3 size: 14 residues. The germline gives CDR1 SGHRS, CDR2 YFSETQ. CDR3 loop: CASSLGAGVETQYF. CDR3 nucleotide sequence: TGCGCCAGCAGCTTGGGAGCGGGAGTGGAGACCCAGTACTTC.

This sequence joins TRBV6-5 and TRBJ1-2; the match to TRBD1 covers 7 bases. CDR1 and CDR2 from the germline V gene are MNHEY and SVGAGI. Trimming at V came to 7 bases and at J to 4 bases, leaving 6 bases not matched to a gene. The CDR3 covers 13 residues. In DNA, the CDR3 is TGTGCCAGCACCTCGACAGGGACCTATGGCTACACCTTC. Protein: CASTSTGTYGYTF.

V gene TRBV19 combines with J gene TRBJ1-3; no clear D. V lost 7 bases and J lost 0, with 7 bases in between. CDR1 LNHDA and CDR2 SQIVND come from the germline V gene (reference sequence). The CDR3 is made up of 13 amino acids. CDR3 residues: CASTRLSGNTIYF. Here the CDR3 DNA reads TGTGCCAGTACCCGCCTCTCTGGAAACACCATATATTTT.

A note on this clone: A read error may produce the germline difference seen at one junction end. This chain links TRBV11-2 with TRBJ1-3, with D possibly being TRBD1 (6 bases). Germline CDR1 reads SGHAT; CDR2 reads FQNNGV. The CDR3 totals 18 residues. The CDR3 DNA sequence: TGTGTCAGCAGCTCCATTAACGGCCCAGGGGCGGCTGGAAACACCATATATTTT. It codes for CVSSSINGPGAAGNTIYF. The variable domain in full, completed from reference TRBV11-2 and TRBJ1-3, reads EAGVAQSPRYKIIEKRQSVAFWCNPISGHATLYWYQQILGQGPKLLIQFQNNGVVDDSQLPKDRFSAERLKGVDSTLKIQPAKLEDSAVYLCVSSSINGPGAAGNTIYFGEGSWLTVV.

The gene calls are TRBV14 and TRBJ1-6; D is ambiguous. The germline gives CDR1 SGHDN, CDR2 FVKESK. Trimming took off 1 base at V and 4 bases at J, with 8 bases between the two ends. The CDR3 has 15 residues. CDR3 loop: CASSQVDGYNSPLHF. CDR3 bases: TGTGCCAGCAGCCAAGTTGACGGTTATAATTCACCCCTCCACTTT.

This clone has more than one count but fewer than ten. V and J are TRBV4-2 and TRBJ2-2, with D perhaps matching TRBD1 (6 bases). This CDR3 is built from 17 residues. V was clipped by 4 bases and J by 2 bases, with 17 bases between them. The V gene's germline CDR1 is LGHNA and CDR2 YNFKEQ. CDR3 in amino acids: CASSPQGKRLNTGELFF. In DNA, the CDR3 is TGTGCCAGCAGCCCGCAGGGGAAGCGGTTAAACACCGGGGAGCTGTTTTTT.

The J gene is TRBJ1-2, the V gene TRBV6-2 or TRBV6-3, with unresolved D. The CDR3 consists of 14 residues. Germline CDR1 is MNHEY and CDR2 is SVGEGT. V was cut by 2 bases and J by 4 bases, with 11 bases left in between. The CDR3 region has the DNA TGTGCCAGCAGTTACAGGAGTCCGGCCTATGGCTACACCTTC. This gives the protein CASSYRSPAYGYTF.

V and J are TRBV7-2 and TRBJ2-2; D remains ambiguous. V was cut by 7 bases and J by 7 bases, with 16 bases left in between. Germline-derived CDR1 and CDR2 are SGHTA and FQGNSA. The CDR3 has 14 residues. The CDR3 nucleotides read TGTGCCAGCACCCGACCCCCCGCGAGCGGGGAGCTGTTTTTT. It is translated as CASTRPPASGELFF.

The V and J genes are TRBV29-1 and TRBJ1-2, with D possibly TRBD1 on 5 matching bases. This CDR3 spans 12 amino acids. The germline V gene encodes CDR1 SQVTM and CDR2 ANQGSEA. V lost 5 bases and J 6 bases, leaving 13 bases between the germline ends. The CDR3 loop reads CSVLEGFDGYTF. CDR3 nucleotides: TGCAGCGTTCTGGAGGGGTTCGATGGCTACACCTTC.

This clone was observed a few times. The V call is TRBV7-8, the J call TRBJ1-2; weak D call: TRBD1 (5 bases). CDR1 is SGHVS, CDR2 FQNEAQ, per germline. This CDR3 has 15 amino acids. Deletions cut 4 bases from V and 1 base from J, with 13 bases between. CDR3 sequence reads: CASSSRQWVNYGYTF. CDR3 DNA: TGTGCCAGCAGCTCGAGACAGTGGGTTAACTATGGCTACACCTTC.

The chain uses TRBV28 and TRBJ1-1, with a possible D match to TRBD1 (5 bases). CDR3 size: 11 residues. The ends were cut back, 3 bases at V and 8 bases at J, with 7 bases in the middle. Germline CDR1 is MDHEN and CDR2 is SYDVKM. The CDR3 region has the DNA TGTGCCAGCAGTTTGTGGGGCGAAGCTTTCTTT. Translated: CASSLWGEAFF.

V and J are TRBV5-1 and TRBJ2-7, with D possibly matching TRBD2 (5 bases). Per germline, CDR1 SGHRS and CDR2 YFSETQ. The V and J ends lost 0 bases and 4 bases respectively, with 20 bases between them. CDR3 length equals 17 residues. CDR3 amino acids: CASSLERELLLVYEQYF. The DNA of the CDR3 is TGCGCCAGCAGCTTGGAGAGGGAACTCCTCCTGGTGTACGAGCAGTACTTC.

The genes are TRBV7-2 and TRBJ1-6; D is unclear. Germline lookup yields CDR1 SGHTA and CDR2 FQGNSA. This CDR3 comprises 13 residues. V gave up 5 bases and J gave up 13 bases, with 15 bases separating them. CDR3 in DNA: TGTGCCAGCAGCCTCAATGGCGCTTCGCCCCTCCACTTT. Translating it yields CASSLNGASPLHF. Supplemented by reference TRBV7-2 and TRBJ1-6, the full variable domain reads GAGVSQSPSNKVTEKGKDVELRCDPISGHTALYWYRQSLGQGLEFLIYFQGNSAPDKSGLPSDRFSAERTGGSVSTLTIQRTQQEDSAVYLCASSLNGASPLHFGNGTRLTVT.

The chain joins TRBV6-5 to TRBJ1-3; D unresolved. This CDR3 has 16 residues. V lost 2 bases and J lost 0, with 11 bases in between. Germline V gene data show CDR1 as MNHEY and CDR2 as SVGAGI. The DNA for the CDR3 is TGTGCCAGCAGTTACGACGCGGGGTTCTCTGGAAACACCATATATTTT. Its protein is CASSYDAGFSGNTIYF.

V is TRBV9 and J is TRBJ1-3, with unresolved D. The germline V and J ends were trimmed by 1 base and 4 bases, with 9 bases remaining between them. CDR1 is SGDLS, CDR2 YYNGEE, per germline. CDR3 length equals 14 residues. CDR3 loop: CASSVLQDGNTIYF. The CDR3 region has the DNA TGTGCCAGCAGCGTATTGCAGGACGGAAACACCATATATTTT.